One sample yielded the 32 T cell receptor beta chains listed below, sequenced in a study of blood T cell repertoires in COVID-19. The data were produced by immunoSEQ multiplex PCR, yet TCRdb's version contains in-frame clones alone and is incomplete. The repertoire holds roughly 280,000 clones, with about nine tenths as singletons. Specimen: PBMCs or T cells enriched from blood (not recorded which). The receptors shown here come from a woman between 45 and 60 years old who had recovered from COVID-19.

CDR3 DNA sequence: TGTGCCAGCAGCGCCCGGACAGGGGCCGCTGAAGCTTTCTTT. Translating gives CASSARTGAAEAFF. This rearrangement joins TRBV9 to TRBJ1-1; TRBD1 matches at 9 bases. Losses at the gene ends were 3 bases for V and 6 bases for J; bases not matched to a gene: 6. CDR1 is SGDLS and CDR2 is YYNGEE in the germline V gene. The length of the CDR3 is 14 residues. The full variable domain, rest sourced from reference TRBV9 and TRBJ1-1, is DSGVTQTPKHLITATGQRVTLRCSPRSGDLSVYWYQQSLDQGLQFLIQYYNGEERAKGNILERFSAQQFPDLHSELNLSSLELGDSALYFCASSARTGAAEAFFGQGTRLTVV.

V gene TRBV7-2 combines with J gene TRBJ2-7; 10 bases fit TRBD1. Germline values: CDR1 SGHTA, CDR2 FQGNSA. The CDR3 runs 14 residues. The trim removed 5 bases at V and 6 bases at J, leaving 7 bases unmatched. In nucleotides, the CDR3 is TGTGCCAGCAGCCGCGGGACAGGGGTTAGCGAGCAGTACTTC. As protein: CASSRGTGVSEQYF.

The genes are TRBV19 and TRBJ2-1; TRBD2 aligns across 11 bases. V gave up 9 bases and J gave up 4 bases; unmatched junction bases: 5. Germline loops: CDR1 LNHDA, CDR2 SQIVND (reference sequence). The CDR3 runs to 14 residues. The CDR3 sequence is CARVAGGAYNEQFF. CDR3 DNA: TGTGCCAGGGTAGCGGGAGGGGCTTACAATGAGCAGTTCTTC.

The J gene is TRBJ2-7, the V gene TRBV4-3, with D possibly being TRBD1 (6 bases). Trimming removed 1 base at V and 3 bases at J, with 13 bases between. The germline gives CDR1 LGHNA, CDR2 YSLEER. The CDR3 spans 15 residues. The CDR3 sequence is CASSQGVTGNYEQYF. CDR3 in DNA: TGCGCCAGCAGCCAAGGGGTCACAGGGAACTACGAGCAGTACTTC.

The chain is built from TRBV21-1 and TRBJ2-2; TRBD2 is taken as the D call from the table, unchecked against the DNA. TRBV21-1 is tagged as a pseudogene. There are 18 residues in the CDR3. The CDR3 loop is CASSKEASGRPDTGELFF. The CDR3 DNA is TGTGCCAGCAGCAAAGAGGCTAGCGGGAGGCCAGACACCGGGGAGCTGTTTTTT.

This CDR3 reads CASRAGGGMNTEAFF. CDR3 sequence (DNA): TGCGCCAGCAGGGCAGGGGGAGGCATGAACACTGAAGCTTTCTTT. The chain links TRBV5-1 to TRBJ1-1; 7 nucleotides agree with TRBD1. V trimming: 5 bases; J trimming: 0 bases; junction bases outside the gene matches: 7. The CDR3 has 15 amino acids. The V gene's germline CDR1 is SGHRS and CDR2 YFSETQ. The variable domain in full, completed from reference TRBV5-1 and TRBJ1-1, reads KAGVTQTPRYLIKTRGQQVTLSCSPISGHRSVSWYQQTPGQGLQFLFEYFSETQRNKGNFPGRFSGRQFSNSRSEMNVSTLELGDSALYLCASRAGGGMNTEAFFGQGTRLTVV.

The CDR3 sequence: CSVGRQGTEAFF. The CDR3 nucleotides read TGCAGCGTGGGTCGACAGGGGACTGAAGCTTTCTTT. J is TRBJ1-1 and V is TRBV29-1, with 8 bases lining up with TRBD1. From germline, CDR1 is SQVTM and CDR2 ANQGSEA. This CDR3 has 12 residues. J was trimmed by 5 bases and V by 6 bases; bases with no gene match: 5.

In this sample, this clone turned up once. The V call is TRBV10-3, the J call TRBJ1-1, with 8 bases lining up with TRBD1. V lost 7 bases to trimming and J lost 1 base; unmatched junction nucleotides: 5. Germline CDR1 is ENHRY and CDR2 is SYGVKD. CDR3 length: 14 residues. The CDR3 sequence is CAITQGATNTEAFF. The CDR3 DNA reads as TGTGCCATCACGCAGGGGGCTACGAACACTGAAGCTTTCTTT.

This clone was seen a single time. This sequence joins TRBV7-9 and TRBJ1-2, with a tentative D call TRBD1 (6 bases). The CDR3 contains 14 residues. Germline loops: CDR1 SEHNR, CDR2 FQNEAQ (reference sequence). The ends were cut back, 3 bases at V and 4 bases at J, with 12 bases in the middle. The CDR3: CASSLLRGPYGYTF. Written as DNA, the CDR3 is TGTGCCAGCAGCTTGTTGCGGGGGCCCTATGGCTACACCTTC.

The chain's CDR3 is CASSFLQGANYGYTF. DNA of the CDR3: TGTGCCAGCAGTTTCTTGCAGGGGGCTAACTATGGCTACACCTTC. The J gene is TRBJ1-2, the V gene TRBV28; 7 bases match TRBD1. V lost 3 bases, J lost 0 bases, and 4 bases stayed unmatched. Germline V gene sequence: CDR1 MDHEN, CDR2 SYDVKM. The CDR3 extends over 15 amino acids.

V and J are TRBV4-2 and TRBJ2-1, with 8 bases identical to TRBD2. The CDR3 is 12 residues long. V lost 0 bases, J lost 14 bases, and 3 bases stayed unmatched. The germline V gene encodes CDR1 LGHNA and CDR2 YNFKEQ. The CDR3 DNA reads as TGTGCCAGCAGCCAAGAAGCGGGAGTAAAGTTCTTC. Translating gives CASSQEAGVKFF.

A remark on this clone: Other DNA sequences in the sample encode the same CDR3. V is TRBV18 and J is TRBJ1-1; TRBD1 matches at 8 bases. Germline V CDR1 and CDR2: KGHSH, LQKENI. The CDR3 has 14 amino acids. V was clipped by 3 bases and J by 3 bases; unmatched bases: 3. The DNA for the CDR3 is TGTGCCAGCTCACCGGGACAGGTCGACACTGAAGCTTTCTTT. Translating gives CASSPGQVDTEAFF.

The genes are TRBV18 and TRBJ2-1; 9 nucleotides line up with TRBD2. CDR1 is KGHSH, CDR2 LQKENI, per germline. V was clipped by 3 bases and J by 4 bases; unmatched bases: 4. The CDR3 loop spans 15 amino acids. CDR3 nucleotide sequence: TGTGCCAGCTCACCCCGACTAGCGGAATACAATGAGCAGTTCTTC. It encodes CASSPRLAEYNEQFF.

The chain combines TRBV5-4 with TRBJ2-7, with TRBD2 identical over 12 bases. Germline-derived CDR1 and CDR2 are SGHNT and YYREEE (reference sequence). J was trimmed by 5 bases and V by 7 bases; bases with no gene match: 7. The CDR3 is made up of 14 amino acids. For the CDR3, the DNA is TGTGCCAGCCGTAAGACTAGCGGGAGTGACGAGCAGTACTTC. It encodes CASRKTSGSDEQYF.

The rearrangement links TRBV19 to TRBJ2-2, with TRBD1 matching over 7 bases. Trimming removed 3 bases from V and 0 bases from J; junction bases left unmatched: 4. Per germline, CDR1 LNHDA and CDR2 SQIVND (reference sequence). This CDR3 spans 16 amino acids. The CDR3 spells CASSIAGTANTGELFF. The CDR3, as DNA: TGTGCCAGTAGTATTGCCGGGACAGCGAACACCGGGGAGCTGTTTTTT.

The genes are TRBV2 and TRBJ2-3, with 9 bases matching TRBD1. V gave up 4 bases and J gave up 3 bases; unmatched junction bases: 5. The CDR3 extends over 15 amino acids. Germline V gene data show CDR1 as SNHLY and CDR2 as FYNNEI. CDR3 in DNA: TGTGCCAGCAGTGCAGAACAGGGGGCTACAGATACGCAGTATTTT. It encodes CASSAEQGATDTQYF. Complete variable domain (other parts from reference TRBV2 and TRBJ2-3): EPEVTQTPSHQVTQMGQEVILRCVPISNHLYFYWYRQILGQKVEFLVSFYNNEISEKSEIFDDQFSVERPDGSNFTLKIRSTKLEDSAMYFCASSAEQGATDTQYFGPGTRLTVL.

The chain combines TRBV14 with TRBJ2-7; the D gene is possibly TRBD2 (5 bases). The CDR3 covers 16 residues. V lost 6 bases, J lost 0 bases, and 18 bases lay in between. Germline CDR1 reads SGHDN; CDR2 reads FVKESK. CDR3 sequence reads: CASSPPGSLYSYEQYF. CDR3 sequence (DNA): TGTGCCAGCAGTCCACCGGGGTCTCTGTACTCCTACGAGCAGTACTTC.

The gene calls are TRBV14 and TRBJ2-5; weak D call: TRBD1 (5 bases). The CDR3 has 13 residues. Between the trimmed V and J ends, which lost 4 bases and 5 bases, there was a span of 11 bases. CDR1 and CDR2 from the germline V gene are SGHDN and FVKESK. The chain's CDR3 is CASSRQYRETQYF. Here the CDR3 DNA reads TGTGCCAGCAGCCGACAGTACCGGGAGACCCAGTACTTC. Together with reference TRBV14 and TRBJ2-5, the CDR3 gives the full variable domain: EAGVTQFPSHSVIEKGQTVTLRCDPISGHDNLYWYRRVMGKEIKFLLHFVKESKQDESGMPNNRFLAERTGGTYSTLKVQPAELEDSGVYFCASSRQYRETQYFGPGTRLLVL.

The chain couples TRBV7-8 to TRBJ2-5; the match to TRBD2 covers 7 bases. V lost 2 bases and J lost 1; bases outside the gene matches: 4. This CDR3 is 15 amino acids long. Per the germline V gene, CDR1 is SGHVS and CDR2 is FQNEAQ. CDR3 sequence (DNA): TGTGCCAGCAGCTTAAGAAGGACTAGCCAAGAGACCCAGTACTTC. It is translated as CASSLRRTSQETQYF.

J is TRBJ1-1 and V is TRBV4-1; weak D call: TRBD1 (5 bases). Looked up from germline, CDR1 is MGHRA and CDR2 is YSYEKL. The CDR3 length is 11 residues. Trimming cost V 9 bases and J 6 bases, with 11 bases left between them. In DNA form, the CDR3 reads TGCGCCAGTCAGGGCGCCTCTGAAGCTTTCTTT. It specifies CASQGASEAFF.

V and J are TRBV20-1 and TRBJ2-7; 8 bases agree with TRBD2. Germline V lookup: CDR1 DFQATT, CDR2 SNEGSKA (reference sequence). V dropped 3 bases and J dropped 3; count of bases not matched to a gene: 10. This CDR3 comprises 15 residues. CDR3: CSASRREVSIYEQYF. Here the CDR3 DNA reads TGCAGTGCTAGTCGGCGGGAGGTGAGCATCTACGAGCAGTACTTC.

This chain links TRBV19 with TRBJ1-2; TRBD1 matches at 7 bases. The CDR3 runs 18 residues. The trim removed 4 bases at V and 2 bases at J, leaving 16 bases unmatched. Germline CDR1 is LNHDA and CDR2 is SQIVND (reference sequence). The CDR3 reads CASSNTWTGGALNYGYTF. The CDR3 DNA sequence: TGTGCCAGTAGTAACACCTGGACAGGTGGAGCCTTGAACTATGGCTACACCTTC.

The rearrangement uses TRBV2 and TRBJ2-3, with 10 bases that match TRBD2. The CDR3 is made up of 15 amino acids. CDR1 and CDR2 (germline): SNHLY, FYNNEI. With 7 bases clipped from V and 1 base from J, the junction kept 5 bases outside the gene matches. The CDR3 spells CASTQTSGRTDTQYF. Written as DNA, the CDR3 is TGTGCCAGCACCCAGACTAGCGGGCGCACAGATACGCAGTATTTT.

The V and J genes are TRBV7-2 and TRBJ2-7, with 7 nucleotides matching TRBD2. The germline gives CDR1 SGHTA, CDR2 FQGNSA. This CDR3 has 15 amino acids. V was clipped by 1 base and J by 4 bases; unmatched bases: 7. CDR3 amino acids: CASSLDAGESYEQYF. CDR3 in DNA: TGTGCCAGCAGCTTAGATGCGGGAGAGTCGTACGAGCAGTACTTC.

J is TRBJ1-5 and V is TRBV5-6; D is uncertain. The CDR3 spans 13 residues. Trimming took off 1 base at V and 3 bases at J, with 5 bases between the two ends. Germline loops: CDR1 SGHDT, CDR2 YYEEEE. CDR3 DNA sequence: TGTGCCAGCAGCTTGTACAACAATCAGCCCCAGCATTTT. This translates into CASSLYNNQPQHF.

The V gene is TRBV9, the J gene TRBJ2-2, with 9 nucleotides matching TRBD1. The V gene's germline CDR1 is SGDLS and CDR2 YYNGEE. Trimming cost V 1 base and J 4 bases; bases outside gene matches: 8. This CDR3 contains 17 residues. The CDR3 sequence is CASSVLQGARGTGELFF. The CDR3 DNA reads TGTGCCAGCAGCGTATTACAGGGGGCGCGGGGCACCGGGGAGCTGTTTTTT.

V and J are TRBV6-5 and TRBJ1-2; no firm D call. The V end lost 10 bases, the J end lost 5 bases, and 14 bases lay between the germline ends. The CDR3 spans 12 residues. Germline CDR1 and CDR2: MNHEY and SVGAGI. The CDR3 bases are TGTGCCACTCGAGGATTTACGTATGGCTACACCTTC. Translated, it gives CATRGFTYGYTF.

The chain recombines TRBV15 with TRBJ2-6, with TRBD2 matching 7 bases. Germline V gene sequence: CDR1 LNHNV, CDR2 YYDKDF (reference sequence). The CDR3 contains 12 residues. J lost 13 bases, V lost 9 bases, and 9 bases had no gene match. The CDR3 protein is CATQRGLGVLTF. DNA for the CDR3: TGTGCCACACAGCGGGGCCTGGGGGTCCTGACTTTC.

The chain employs TRBV27 and TRBJ2-3, with D possibly TRBD2 on 5 matching bases. CDR3 length: 13 residues. Looked up from germline, CDR1 is MNHEY and CDR2 is SMNVEV (reference sequence). The ends were cut back, 5 bases at V and 11 bases at J, with 17 bases in the middle. The CDR3 spells CASSRPPRDRQYF. CDR3 bases: TGTGCCAGCAGTCGCCCCCCGAGGGATCGGCAGTATTTT.

This clone has just a few counts. The chain carries TRBV25-1 and TRBJ2-5, with 7 nucleotides matching TRBD2. Germline V CDR1 and CDR2: MGHDK, SYGVNS. The V gene end was trimmed by 1 base and the J gene end by 5 bases; junction bases not matched to a gene: 7. The CDR3 runs 15 residues. CDR3 amino acids: CASSELGGSGETQYF. CDR3 bases: TGTGCCAGCAGTGAATTGGGCGGGAGCGGTGAGACCCAGTACTTC.

CDR3 protein: CASLSMNTEAFF. The CDR3 DNA reads as TGTGCCAGCCTATCTATGAACACTGAAGCTTTCTTT. V gene TRBV19 combines with J gene TRBJ1-1, with unresolved D. Germline loops: CDR1 LNHDA, CDR2 SQIVND (reference sequence). This CDR3 has 12 residues. V was pared by 9 bases and J by 0 bases, with 8 bases between. The full variable domain, its missing parts supplied by reference TRBV19 and TRBJ1-1, is DGGITQSPKYLFRKEGQNVTLSCEQNLNHDAMYWYRQDPGQGLRLIYYSQIVNDFQKGDIAEGYSVSREKKESFPLTVTSAQKNPTAFYLCASLSMNTEAFFGQGTRLTVV.

In this sample, this clone turned up a few times. This chain connects TRBV27 to TRBJ2-1; maybe TRBD2 (6 bases). Trimming shortened V by 5 bases and J by 6 bases, and 11 bases separated the two germline ends. From germline, CDR1 is MNHEY and CDR2 SMNVEV (reference sequence). The CDR3 covers 13 residues. This CDR3 is CASSPATSNEQFF. CDR3 nucleotides: TGTGCCAGCAGTCCGGCGACTAGCAATGAGCAGTTCTTC.